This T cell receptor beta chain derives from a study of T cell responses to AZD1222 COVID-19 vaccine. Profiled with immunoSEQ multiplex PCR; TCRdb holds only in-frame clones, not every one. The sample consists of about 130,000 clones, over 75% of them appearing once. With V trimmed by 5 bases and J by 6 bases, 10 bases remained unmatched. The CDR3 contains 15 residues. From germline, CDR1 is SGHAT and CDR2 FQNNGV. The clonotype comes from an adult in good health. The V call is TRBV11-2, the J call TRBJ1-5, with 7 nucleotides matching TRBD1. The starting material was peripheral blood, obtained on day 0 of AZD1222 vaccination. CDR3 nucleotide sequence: TGTGCCAGCAGCCCTCAAACAGGGGTCACTCAGCCCCAGCATTTT. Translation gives CASSPQTGVTQPQHF.